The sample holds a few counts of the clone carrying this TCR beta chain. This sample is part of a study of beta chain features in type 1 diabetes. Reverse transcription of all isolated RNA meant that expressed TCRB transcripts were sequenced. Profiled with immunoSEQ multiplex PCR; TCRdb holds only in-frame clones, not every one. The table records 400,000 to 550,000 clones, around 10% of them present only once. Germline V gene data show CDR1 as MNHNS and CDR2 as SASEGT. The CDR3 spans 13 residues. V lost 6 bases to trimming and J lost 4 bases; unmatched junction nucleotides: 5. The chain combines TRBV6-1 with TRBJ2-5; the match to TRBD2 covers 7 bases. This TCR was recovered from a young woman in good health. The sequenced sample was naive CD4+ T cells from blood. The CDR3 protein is CASRRGVRETQYF. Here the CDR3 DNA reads TGTGCCAGCAGACGGGGGGTACGAGAGACCCAGTACTTC.